Presented here are 25 T cell receptor beta chains from one specimen sequenced in a study of blood T cells in healthy people across ages. Using a J-beta primer mix together with a sample-barcoded 5' primer, a second PCR was run for about 7 to 12 cycles. MiXCR, run by TCRdb on the 5' RACE reads, gives a single entry per CDR3 protein. Here the sample spans around 870,000 distinct CDR3 sequences, 29% being singletons. Sequencing was carried out using blood. All receptors come from a woman older than 75 in good health.

Of note for this clonotype: A clone one base away is much larger, so this may be a read error. The chain is built from TRBV20-1 and TRBJ1-2, with 8 positions matching TRBD1. The V gene's germline CDR1 is DFQATT and CDR2 SNEGSKA (reference sequence). Trimming cost V 0 bases and J 9 bases; bases outside gene matches: 6. The CDR3 sequence is 13 residues long. The CDR3 DNA reads as TGCAGTGCTAGAGAGACAGGGGCAGGTAGCTACACCTTC. As protein: CSARETGAGSYTF.

This clonotype was picked up many times. This chain links TRBV4-2 with TRBJ1-2; D perhaps matches TRBD1 (6 bases). Trimming took 1 base from V and 7 from J, leaving 25 bases between them. The CDR3 contains 18 residues. Per germline, CDR1 LGHNA and CDR2 YNFKEQ. The chain's CDR3 is CASSQATGTPNRYSGYTF. CDR3 nucleotide sequence: TGTGCCAGCAGCCAAGCAACCGGGACACCAAACCGGTACAGTGGCTACACCTTC.

Note on this clonotype: It may be a read error: a sequence one base away is much more abundant. The V gene is TRBV5-6, the J gene TRBJ2-4; 11 bases are a match to TRBD1. The CDR3 runs 14 residues. Germline loops: CDR1 SGHDT, CDR2 YYEEEE. The CDR3 nucleotides read TGTGCCTGCAGCCTCCGGGACAGGGGGTGGGAGCAGTACTTC. This gives the protein CACSLRDRGWEQYF.

This clonotype was detected ten times or more. CDR3 sequence: CSARPHAGEGTKNIQYF. DNA for the CDR3: TGCAGTGCTAGGCCCCATGCGGGGGAAGGAACCAAAAACATTCAGTACTTC. The chain recombines TRBV20-1 with TRBJ2-4, with 7 bases lining up with TRBD2. CDR1 and CDR2 from the germline V gene are DFQATT and SNEGSKA (reference sequence). With V trimmed by 3 bases and J by 2 bases, 13 bases remained unmatched. This CDR3 is built from 17 residues.

This clonotype has only a few counts. The V and J genes are TRBV25-1 and TRBJ1-2; TRBD1 might be the D (5 bases). Trimming removed 1 base from V and 4 bases from J, with 13 bases in between. This CDR3 is 15 amino acids long. CDR1 MGHDK and CDR2 SYGVNS come from the germline V gene. CDR3 bases: TGTGCCAGCAGTGAATCGGGGAGGGGACCCTATGGCTACACCTTC. It codes for CASSESGRGPYGYTF.

In regard to this clonotype: The junction and the germline gene differ at one end; a read error may be behind it. This sequence joins TRBV27 and TRBJ1-2, with D possibly being TRBD1 (5 bases). CDR3 length equals 14 residues. Germline V gives CDR1 MNHEY, CDR2 SMNVEV (reference sequence). This CDR3 reads CASRLTRVGYGYIF. The CDR3 nucleotides are TGTGCCAGCAGACTCACCAGGGTTGGCTATGGCTACATCTTC.

This clonotype was picked up many times. This chain connects TRBV20-1 to TRBJ2-7, with 9 positions matching TRBD1. Germline CDR1 is DFQATT and CDR2 is SNEGSKA (reference sequence). V dropped 6 bases and J dropped 2; count of bases not matched to a gene: 17. The CDR3 extends over 17 amino acids. The CDR3: CSAEKRQRDRVTYEQYF. CDR3 coding DNA: TGCAGTGCCGAAAAGCGTCAACGGGACAGGGTTACCTACGAGCAGTACTTC.

The table lists this clonotype with a few counts. CDR3 nucleotide sequence: TGCGCCAGCAGCCCGCAGGGGGGTGATGGCTACACCTTC. Protein: CASSPQGGDGYTF. The J gene is TRBJ1-2, the V gene TRBV5-1, with 7 bases that match TRBD1. The CDR3 is made up of 13 amino acids. Germline V gene lookup returns CDR1 SGHRS and CDR2 YFSETQ. Trimming at V came to 4 bases and at J to 6 bases, leaving 6 bases not matched to a gene.

This clonotype was counted at least ten times. The chain couples TRBV5-1 to TRBJ2-5; tentatively, D is TRBD1 (6 bases). The germline V gene has CDR1 SGHRS and CDR2 YFSETQ. Trimming left V 7 bases short and J 3 bases short, with 16 bases between. The CDR3 contains 14 residues. The CDR3: CASQTGIPEETQYF. The CDR3 bases are TGCGCCAGCCAAACAGGGATCCCAGAAGAGACCCAGTACTTC.

This clonotype was observed a few times. The chain has TRBV18 and TRBJ2-1, with a possible D match to TRBD1 (5 bases). Trimming took 3 bases from V and 4 from J, leaving 13 bases between them. CDR1 is KGHSH and CDR2 is LQKENI in the germline V gene. The CDR3 is made up of 15 amino acids. The CDR3 here is CASSPAQAKYNEQFF. DNA of the CDR3: TGTGCCAGCTCACCGGCACAGGCTAAGTACAATGAGCAGTTCTTC.

This clonotype was seen many times. The chain carries TRBV20-1 and TRBJ2-5; TRBD1 matches at 9 bases. The V gene's germline CDR1 is DFQATT and CDR2 SNEGSKA (reference sequence). With 1 base clipped from V and 5 bases from J, the junction kept 8 bases outside the gene matches. This CDR3 is built from 15 residues. This chain's CDR3 is CSARGPGQGSETQYF. CDR3 sequence (DNA): TGCAGTGCTAGAGGACCGGGACAGGGCTCGGAGACCCAGTACTTC.

The table lists this clonotype with many counts. The chain joins TRBV24-1 to TRBJ1-2; 8 bases align to TRBD1. The V gene end was trimmed by 4 bases and the J gene end by 7 bases; junction bases not matched to a gene: 10. The germline gives CDR1 KGHDR, CDR2 SFDVKD. The CDR3 sequence is 15 residues long. CDR3 nucleotides: TGTGCCACCAGTGACCGGACAGGGCGTGCGGGTGGCTACACCTTC. Its translation is CATSDRTGRAGGYTF.

On this clonotype: This may come from a read error, since a much larger clone is one base off. The chain uses TRBV3-1 and TRBJ2-3, with 9 nucleotides matching TRBD2. Per germline, CDR1 LGHDT and CDR2 YNNKEL (reference sequence). This CDR3 spans 16 amino acids. The CDR3 region has the DNA TGTGCCAGCAGCCAACTAGCGGGACTAGGAAGAGATATGCAGTATTTT. Translated: CASSQLAGLGRDMQYF.

Many counts were recorded for this clonotype. The chain links TRBV25-1 to TRBJ2-5, with 13 bases that match TRBD2. The germline V gene has CDR1 MGHDK and CDR2 SYGVNS. Germline trimming cut 10 bases from V and 5 bases from J; bases unmatched to any gene: 4. The CDR3 is made up of 13 amino acids. The CDR3 here is CATGLAGVETQYF. The CDR3 DNA sequence: TGTGCCACCGGACTAGCGGGGGTCGAGACCCAGTACTTC. The whole variable domain, remainder taken from reference TRBV25-1 and TRBJ2-5, is EADIYQTPRYLVIGTGKKITLECSQTMGHDKMYWYQQDPGMELHLIHYSYGVNSTEKGDLSSESTVSRIRTEHFPLTLESARPSHTSQYLCATGLAGVETQYFGPGTRLLVL.

V is TRBV2 and J is TRBJ1-2, with unresolved D. Germline assignment: CDR1 SNHLY and CDR2 FYNNEI. V was pared by 3 bases and J by 7 bases, with 15 bases between. This CDR3 has 14 amino acids. The CDR3 protein is CASSELSASPGYTF. The CDR3 DNA reads as TGTGCCAGCAGTGAGTTGTCAGCGAGTCCTGGCTACACCTTC.

This clonotype was counted between two and nine times. The chain combines TRBV28 with TRBJ1-1; maybe TRBD1 (6 bases). V lost 3 bases, J lost 3 bases, and 17 bases lay in between. Germline V gene data show CDR1 as MDHEN and CDR2 as SYDVKM. The CDR3 length is 16 residues. The CDR3 DNA follows: TGTGCCAGCAGTTTGGTTCAGGGGAGGGTATACACTGAAGCTTTCTTT. Translation gives CASSLVQGRVYTEAFF.

The V call is TRBV6-2 or TRBV6-3, the J call TRBJ2-7; maybe TRBD2 (6 bases). The CDR3 is made up of 13 amino acids. Between the trimmed V and J ends, which lost 6 bases and 7 bases, there was a span of 16 bases. Looked up from germline, CDR1 is MNHEY and CDR2 is SVGEGT. The CDR3, as DNA: TGTGCCAGCAGCGACCAGGGACTGGGGGAGCAGTACTTC. This encodes CASSDQGLGEQYF.

This clonotype occurred a few times. The chain has TRBV6-5 and TRBJ2-3; 7 bases line up with TRBD2. CDR1 and CDR2 from the germline V gene are MNHEY and SVGAGI. The junction had 11 bases not matched to a gene; V was cut back by 5 bases and J by 3 bases. This CDR3 spans 16 amino acids. The CDR3 loop reads CASSPPRGESTDTQYF. CDR3 nucleotide sequence: TGTGCCAGCAGTCCCCCCCGGGGGGAAAGTACAGATACGCAGTATTTT.

Concerning this clonotype itself: This could be a read error, since a much larger clone is one nucleotide away. The chain couples TRBV7-9 to TRBJ2-5; D gene unclear. Germline V lookup: CDR1 SEHNR, CDR2 FQNEAQ (reference sequence). The CDR3 runs to 15 residues. The CDR3 protein is CANSLGQHSQETQYF. Here the CDR3 DNA reads TGTGCCAACAGCTTAGGTCAGCACAGTCAAGAGACCCAGTACTTC.

In its sample, this clonotype was seen many times. V usage is TRBV6-6 and J usage is TRBJ2-3; 9 bases map to TRBD2. CDR1 and CDR2 from the germline V gene are MNHNY and SVGAGI (reference sequence). The CDR3 loop spans 16 amino acids. Trimming removed 0 bases from V and 4 bases from J; junction bases left unmatched: 5. The CDR3 here is CASSYSGGGEPDTQYF. The CDR3 DNA reads TGTGCCAGCAGTTACTCGGGCGGGGGGGAACCAGATACGCAGTATTTT.

Details on this clonotype: A much larger clone sits a single nucleotide away, making a read error possible. The chain employs TRBV7-9 and TRBJ2-5, with 12 nucleotides matching TRBD1. The germline V gene encodes CDR1 SEHNR and CDR2 FQNEAQ (reference sequence). J lost 7 bases, V lost 4 bases, and 7 bases had no gene match. The CDR3 covers 15 residues. In DNA, the CDR3 is TGTGCCAGCAGCTCGGGGACAGGGGGCCCAGGGACCCAGTACTTC. Amino acids: CASSSGTGGPGTQYF.

This clonotype showed up many times. V usage is TRBV6-5 and J usage is TRBJ2-1; D is uncertain. V lost 2 bases and J 7 bases, leaving 18 bases between the germline ends. Per germline, CDR1 MNHEY and CDR2 SVGAGI. The CDR3 is 16 amino acids. The CDR3 loop reads CASSYETGPTWNEQFF. In DNA form, the CDR3 reads TGTGCCAGCAGTTACGAGACTGGACCTACGTGGAATGAGCAGTTCTTC.

This clonotype occurred a few times. The chain combines TRBV7-9 with TRBJ1-6; TRBD1 matches at 7 bases. V was pared by 5 bases and J by 5 bases, with 6 bases of the junction left unmatched. The CDR3 runs 15 residues. CDR1 and CDR2 (germline): SEHNR, FQNEAQ (reference sequence). As DNA, the CDR3 is TGTGCCAGCAGCGGAGGGACAGCTAATAATTCACCCCTCCACTTT. Residues: CASSGGTANNSPLHF.

This chain's CDR3 is CASAGQLNTEAFF. As DNA, the CDR3 is TGCGCCAGCGCGGGACAGTTGAACACTGAAGCTTTCTTT. The chain employs TRBV5-1 and TRBJ1-1, with 7 bases matching TRBD1. CDR3 length: 13 amino acids. Germline CDR1 is SGHRS and CDR2 is YFSETQ. The J segment lost 0 bases and the V segment lost 7 bases, leaving 3 bases of the junction unmatched.

This clonotype was counted a few times. This chain's CDR3 is CASSLAGDANTGELFF. The DNA for the CDR3 is TGCGCCAGCAGCTTAGCAGGGGACGCGAACACCGGGGAGCTGTTTTTT. This sequence joins TRBV5-1 and TRBJ2-2, with D maybe TRBD1 (6 bases). This CDR3 comprises 16 residues. V lost 2 bases and J lost 0, with 11 bases in between. Germline CDR1 is SGHRS and CDR2 is YFSETQ. Combining the CDR3 with reference TRBV5-1 and TRBJ2-2 gives the whole variable domain KAGVTQTPRYLIKTRGQQVTLSCSPISGHRSVSWYQQTPGQGLQFLFEYFSETQRNKGNFPGRFSGRQFSNSRSEMNVSTLELGDSALYLCASSLAGDANTGELFFGEGSRLTVL.